This T cell receptor (beta chain) was profiled in a study of tumor-infiltrating lymphocytes in localized non-small cell lung cancer (dated by TCRdb to the early 2020s). General notes on the study: Patients whose samples were collected after neoadjuvant chemotherapy, as well as both smokers and never-smokers and several histologies, were included in the cohort. Resected tumor tissue and uninvolved lung tissue described as non-adjacent to the tumor were contributed by each patient, with both tissues obtained from the same patient. Alongside flow cytometry, multiplex immunofluorescence, RNA-seq, exome sequencing and proteomics, TCR sequencing was applied to the same patients as one of several integrated assays. The overall ICON cohort comprised over a hundred surgical patients with localized non-small cell lung cancer whose tumors were resected. For roughly 55 patients, immunoSEQ T-cell fraction was compared between paired tumor and uninvolved lung. General conclusions and limits of the study: In line with immunofluorescence CD3 counts, TCRbeta sequencing supported higher T cell infiltration in tumors compared with uninvolved lung tissue. Since assay coverage differed from patient to patient depending on how much tissue was available, TCR sequencing was done for only a subset of the cohort. No difference in TCR-derived T-cell fraction was observed between the flow cytometry-defined immunotypes IM1 (good prognosis) and IM2 (poor prognosis). Because different assays used different pieces of the same tissue, technical variation could not be distinguished from intratumor heterogeneity.

Enrollment in ICON was initiated in early 2016, and the last patient was enrolled in September 2018. A subcohort of around 76 patients provided fresh tumor and matched uninvolved tissue for in-depth immune analyses, with TCR sequencing among those analyses. DNA isolated from bulk tissue, without cell sorting, was used for TCR sequencing. TCR sequencing with the immunoSEQ assay provided the T-cell fraction in tumor and uninvolved lung tissue. Per the source publication's procedure: In the survival analysis, patients were divided into a high T-cell fraction group (upper tertile) and a low T-cell fraction group (lower two tertiles), and the two groups were compared using a log-rank test. A signed-rank test was used to check for differences in T-cell fraction between paired tumor and uninvolved lung. The table comes from immuneACCESS by way of TCRdb, which keeps in-frame sequences with V and J called. Part of the clones is missing from these tables; in studies checked, under half for an unresolved V gene and the rest for unknown reasons. The V and J calls and the clone size are those of that table, but D and trimming were determined from the DNA. The sample table holds 2,500 to 3,000 clones, of which roughly 50% were seen once. About 10% of the sample is in the top ten clones.

This clone occurred once. Its specific antigen is unknown. There are no base qualities to consult, and no much larger clone falls within one base. Germline trimming amounts to 6 bases on V and 8 bases on J, with 8 as the count of junction bases outside the gene matches. The germline V gene (reference sequence) supplies CDR1 SEHNR and CDR2 FQNEAQ. The cysteine opens and the phenylalanine closes a CDR3 of 14 amino acids. Just the 42-base CDR3 DNA is kept, in frame starting at base 1. The specimen sequenced was uninvolved lung tissue not adjacent to the tumor. The rearranged chain carries TRBV7-9 and TRBJ2-1, with 9 middle bases fitting TRBD2. The clonotype comes from a human donor with non-small cell lung cancer. The CDR3: CASSLRTSEDEQFF. The nucleotide sequence is TGTGCCAGCAGTCTACGGACTAGCGAGGATGAGCAGTTCTTC.